This T cell receptor beta chain was identified during a study of T-cell memory formation after mild COVID-19 (dated by TCRdb to the early 2020s). For the wider study: TCR sequence clusters from the two donors were found to be largely donor specific. T-cell clones expanding and contracting after mild COVID-19 in two donors were tracked by longitudinal TCRalpha and TCRbeta repertoire sequencing. The cohort comprised two young, previously healthy adult volunteers, one female and one male.

The germline V gene gives CDR1 as SQVTM and CDR2 as ANQGSEA. The trim is 2 bases for V and 4 bases for J, with a gap of 8 bases between the germline ends. Including cysteine and phenylalanine, the CDR3 has 12 amino acids. Only the CDR3 region is kept as DNA, spanning 36 bases read in frame from base 1. This clonotype was recorded a few times. Its antigen is still unknown. No qualities accompany the bases; no much larger clone lies one base away. Ficoll-Paque density gradient centrifugation was the method used to isolate PBMCs. Sequenced on an Illumina NovaSeq 6000. cDNA libraries for TCRalpha and TCRbeta were prepared by 5'RACE using constant-segment primers, with sample barcodes and unique molecular identifiers added. RNA was extracted from every sample with Trizol reagent. Library amplification was performed in two PCR steps, and a second sample barcode and Illumina TruSeq adapters were introduced in the second step. Libraries were sequenced on an Illumina NovaSeq with 2 x 150 bp paired-end reads. As for the authors' bioinformatics: The reads were demultiplexed and collapsed into UMI-guided consensus sequences using migec v1.2.7. Using mixcr v2.1.11, the UMI consensuses were aligned to TRA and TRB V and J templates and assembled into clonotypes. A clonotype was counted as expanded or contracted only when both edgeR and NoisET called the clonotype significant, with the noise models trained on biological replicates. For edgeR calls, a false discovery rate-adjusted p below 0.01 and a log2 fold-change threshold of 1 were applied. As an exploratory analysis of dynamics, PCA with hierarchical clustering was applied to max-normalized trajectories of the 1000 most abundant clonotypes. Each responding clone was given a CD4 or CD8 phenotype based on the CD4+ and CD8+ repertoires, which had been sequenced separately. TCRdb handled the public reads itself, with Q25 trimming in fastp and clone calling in MiXCR, and kept productive beta chains. Duplicate CDR3 protein sequences are folded into a single record with the most common DNA and genes. Clone size and V and J calls follow TCRdb, not the original study. The sample data list approximately 350,000 distinct CDR3 sequences, and approximately 13% of these were observed just once. Around a fifth of the sample rests with the top ten.

General study outcomes and caveats: The study included only a couple of mild cases, and larger cohorts that include severe cases with pre-infection samples were judged to be necessary. Contracting CD4+ clones turned up mainly in the CM and EM memory subsets, whereas EMRA was where CD8+ clones were enriched. Clones contracting from day 15 to 85 had balanced CD4/CD8 phenotypes, while a second wave expanding from day 15 to 37 was biased towards CD4+. SARS-CoV-2 specificity was not confirmed for the second-wave clones peaking on day 37. Some responding clones were detected in pre-infection memory, suggesting pre-existing cross-reactive memory T cells joined the SARS-CoV-2 response.

Rearrangement joined TRBV29-1 to TRBJ2-5; no D gene call is confident. The TCR originated in a man younger than 35 who had mild COVID-19 (a few samples of this study predate the infection). The sample titles of this study are shuffled in the database, so cell type and time point are left out; the donor was told from shared clones. Material for sequencing was PBMCs or a T cell subset sorted from them (not recorded which). The CDR3 protein sequence reads: CSVETVGETQYF. In nucleotide form, the sequence is TGCAGCGTTGAAACGGTAGGAGAGACCCAGTACTTC.